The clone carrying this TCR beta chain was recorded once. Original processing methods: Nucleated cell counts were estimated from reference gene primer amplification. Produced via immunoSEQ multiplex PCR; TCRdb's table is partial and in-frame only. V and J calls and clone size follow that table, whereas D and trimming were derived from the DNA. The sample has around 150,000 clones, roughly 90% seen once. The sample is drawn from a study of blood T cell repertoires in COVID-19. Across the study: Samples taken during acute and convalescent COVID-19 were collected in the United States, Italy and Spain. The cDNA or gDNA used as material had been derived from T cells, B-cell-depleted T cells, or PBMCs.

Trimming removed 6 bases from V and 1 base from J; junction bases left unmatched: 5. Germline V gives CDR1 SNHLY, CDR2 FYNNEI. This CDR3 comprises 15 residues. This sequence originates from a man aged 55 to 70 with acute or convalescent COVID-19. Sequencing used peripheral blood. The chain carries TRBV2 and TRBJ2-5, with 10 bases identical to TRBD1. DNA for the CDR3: TGTGCCAGCAGGGGGGGACAGGGGATCCAAGAGACCCAGTACTTC. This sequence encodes CASRGGQGIQETQYF.